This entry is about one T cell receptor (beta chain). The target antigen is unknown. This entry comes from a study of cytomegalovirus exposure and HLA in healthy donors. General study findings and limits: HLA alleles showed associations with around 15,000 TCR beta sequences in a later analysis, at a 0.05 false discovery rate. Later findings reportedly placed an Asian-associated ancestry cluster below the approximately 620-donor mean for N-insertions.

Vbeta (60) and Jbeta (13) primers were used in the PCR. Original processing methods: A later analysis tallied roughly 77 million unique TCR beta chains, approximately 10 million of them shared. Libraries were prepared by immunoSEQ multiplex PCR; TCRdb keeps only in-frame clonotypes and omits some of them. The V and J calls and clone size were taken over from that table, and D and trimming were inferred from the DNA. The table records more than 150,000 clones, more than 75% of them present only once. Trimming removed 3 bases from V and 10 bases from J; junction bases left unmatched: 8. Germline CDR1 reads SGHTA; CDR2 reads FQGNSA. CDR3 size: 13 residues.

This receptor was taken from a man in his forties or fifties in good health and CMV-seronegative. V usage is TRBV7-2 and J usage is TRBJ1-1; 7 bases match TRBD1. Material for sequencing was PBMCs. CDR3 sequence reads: CASSFSRGAGAFF. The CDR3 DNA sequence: TGTGCCAGCAGCTTTAGCAGGGGGGCGGGAGCTTTCTTT.